The rows below give T cell receptor beta chains drawn from one sample of a study of blood T cell repertoires in COVID-19. Libraries were prepared by immunoSEQ multiplex PCR; TCRdb keeps only in-frame clonotypes and omits some of them. The sample contains 150,000 to 200,000 clones, about 80% of which appear only once. The sample was peripheral blood. The receptors shown here come from a human donor with acute or convalescent COVID-19. The donor label of this sample is uncertain. CDR3s include the opening cysteine and the closing phenylalanine or tryptophan. Each record gives: J gene, V gene, clone size, D gene, CDR3 DNA, CDR3 protein. The D gene is left open where the match is weak. Rows give clone size only sometimes, using once, few, many, or a class for an expanded clone.

TRBJ2-3 TRBV11-3 . . TGTGCCAGCAGCTTAGGCTCCGGGACTCCCACAGATACGCAGTATTTT CASSLGSGTPTDTQYF
TRBJ1-5 TRBV19 . TRBD1 TGTGCCAGTAGTAAGGGGGCAGAGTCCTTCAATCAGCCCCAGCATTTT CASSKGAESFNQPQHF
TRBJ2-3 TRBV3-1/TRBV3-2 . TRBD2 TGTGCCAGCAGCGGAGGGACTAGCGGGGGTCTCACAGATACGCAGTATTTT CASSGGTSGGLTDTQYF
TRBJ1-5 TRBV5-1 . . TGCGCCAGCAGCTTACAGGGAGTAGATCAGCCCCAGCATTTT CASSLQGVDQPQHF
TRBJ1-1 TRBV6-5 . . TGTGCCAGCCATGGAGGACCTGAAGCTTTCTTT CASHGGPEAFF
TRBJ2-5 TRBV5-4 . TRBD1 TGTGCCAGCAGCCTAGCCCTGGGACAGGGGGCGCGGACCCAGTACTTC CASSLALGQGARTQYF
TRBJ1-6 TRBV2 . TRBD1 TGTGCCAGCAGTGAGGGGACAGACTATAATTCACCCCTCCACTTT CASSEGTDYNSPLHF
TRBJ1-5 TRBV6-5 . . TGTGCCAGCCGGAGGGGGGGGCCTAGCAATCAGCCCCAGCATTTT CASRRGGPSNQPQHF
TRBJ2-4 TRBV15 . TRBD2 TGTGCCACCAGCAACAGCGGGGGGGGAAAAAACATTCAGTACTTC CATSNSGGGKNIQYF
TRBJ1-4 TRBV5-8 . . TGTGCCAGCAGCTTCGGGAACACCCCAACTAATGAAAAACTGTTTTTT CASSFGNTPTNEKLFF
TRBJ1-2 TRBV5-4 once TRBD1 TGTGCCAGCAGCTTCCGGGACAGCCTCTCTAACTATGGCTACACCTTC CASSFRDSLSNYGYTF
TRBJ2-7 TRBV6-5 . TRBD2 TGTGCCAGCAGCTTGGGACTAGCGGGGCCCGGGGAGCAGTACTTC CASSLGLAGPGEQYF
TRBJ2-7 TRBV6-5 . TRBD1 TGTGCCAGCAGGGAGGCCGGGACAGCACCCTACGAGCAGTACTTC CASREAGTAPYEQYF
TRBJ2-7 TRBV30 . . TGTGCCTGGAGTGTACAGGACAGCTACGAGCAGTACTTC CAWSVQDSYEQYF
TRBJ1-2 TRBV30 . . TGTGCCTGGACCCTAGGACTCAGCTACACCTTC CAWTLGLSYTF
TRBJ1-1 TRBV5-1 . . TGCGCCAGCAGCCCGAGGGCGGGGGGGACTGAAGCTTTCTTT CASSPRAGGTEAFF
TRBJ1-5 TRBV2 . . TGTGCCAGCAGTGACTTGAGGAATCAGCCCCAGCATTTT CASSDLRNQPQHF
TRBJ1-2 TRBV9 . . TGTGCCAGCAGCGTAGGGACATCCCTGGGCTATGGCTACACCTTC CASSVGTSLGYGYTF
TRBJ2-7 TRBV18 . TRBD1 TGTGCCAGCTCACGAGCCGGGACAGGGGACGAGCAGTACTTC CASSRAGTGDEQYF
TRBJ2-1 TRBV19 . TRBD2 TGTGCCAGTAGTCCCCCCTCTTCTAGCGGTTCCTACAATGAGCAGTTCTTC CASSPPSSSGSYNEQFF
TRBJ2-7 TRBV5-1 . TRBD2 TGCGCCAGCAGCCCGGGGAGGGCCTACGAGCAGTACTTC CASSPGRAYEQYF
TRBJ2-3 TRBV5-1 . TRBD2 TGCGCCAGCGGGGGAGTAGCGGGGCCCGCTAGCACAGATACGCAGTATTTT CASGGVAGPASTDTQYF
TRBJ1-2 TRBV5-1 . TRBD1 TGCGCCAGCAGCCCGGGACAGGGGAAGGCCTATGGCTACACCTTC CASSPGQGKAYGYTF
TRBJ2-2 TRBV5-4 . TRBD2 TGTGCCAGCAGCTTGCGGTCTAGCGGGGGGGCCGGGGAGCTGTTTTTT CASSLRSSGGAGELFF
TRBJ2-1 TRBV7-8 once . TGTGCCAGCAGCTTAGCGCGTGGACAGCCACAATACAATGAGCAGTTCTTC CASSLARGQPQYNEQFF
TRBJ1-2 TRBV6-6 . . TGTGCCAGCAGCTACTTAGGGTTCAGGGACATCTATGGCTACACCTTC CASSYLGFRDIYGYTF
TRBJ2-7 TRBV4-2 . . TGTGCCAGCAGCCAAGCACTGGACAGCTCCTACGAGCAGTACTTC CASSQALDSSYEQYF
TRBJ1-5 TRBV7-2 . TRBD1 TGTGCCAGCAGCCAGGGACAGGGGGCGATCAGCGGTCAGCCCCAGCATTTT CASSQGQGAISGQPQHF
TRBJ2-2 TRBV7-2 . TRBD2 TGTGCCAGCAGCCCCCGGACTAGCGGGAGGGGAGAGACCGGGGAGCTGTTTTTT CASSPRTSGRGETGELFF
TRBJ2-3 TRBV19 few . TGTGCCAGTGCACAACCCCCAGATACGCAGTATTTT CASAQPPDTQYF
TRBJ1-1 TRBV19 . . TGTGCCAGTAGTAGGGCAGTCCCGATGAACACTGAAGCTTTCTTT CASSRAVPMNTEAFF
TRBJ1-2 TRBV28 . . TGTGCCTACCGCAGGGGCCCAGAGGGCTACACCTTC CAYRRGPEGYTF
TRBJ1-2 TRBV9 . . TGTGCCAGCAGCGCAGGACAGAGCTATGGCTACACCTTC CASSAGQSYGYTF
TRBJ1-2 TRBV30 . . TGTGCCTGGAGTGGGGCCCCCGCGGGGGGCTACACCTTC CAWSGAPAGGYTF
TRBJ2-3 TRBV5-4 . . TGTGCCAGCAGCTTTGTTGGCTCCCCAGATACGCAGTATTTT CASSFVGSPDTQYF
TRBJ2-5 TRBV5-1 . TRBD2 TGCGCCAGCAGCCTGGGACTAGTGGCGGAGACCCAGTACTTC CASSLGLVAETQYF
TRBJ1-2 TRBV14 . TRBD1 TGTGCCAGCAGCCAAGAAATAGGACAGGGGACGAAGGGCTACACCTTC CASSQEIGQGTKGYTF
TRBJ2-7 TRBV7-6 . TRBD1 TGTGCCAGCAGGCTTCCGGGACAGGGGGCCCACGAGCAGTACTTC CASRLPGQGAHEQYF
TRBJ1-2 TRBV9 once . TGTGCCAGCAGCGTAGTCGGGAACGGCGACTATGGCTACACCTTC CASSVVGNGDYGYTF